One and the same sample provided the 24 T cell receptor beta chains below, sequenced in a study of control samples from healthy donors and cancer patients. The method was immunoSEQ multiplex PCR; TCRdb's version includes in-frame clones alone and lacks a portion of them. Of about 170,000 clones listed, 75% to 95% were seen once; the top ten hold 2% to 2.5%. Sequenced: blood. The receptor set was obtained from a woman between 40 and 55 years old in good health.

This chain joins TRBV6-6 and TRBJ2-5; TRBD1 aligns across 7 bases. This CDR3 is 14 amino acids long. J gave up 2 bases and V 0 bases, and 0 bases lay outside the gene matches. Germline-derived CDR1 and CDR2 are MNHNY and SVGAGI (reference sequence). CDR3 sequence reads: CASSYSQGQETQYF. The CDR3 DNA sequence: TGTGCCAGCAGTTACTCACAGGGGCAAGAGACCCAGTACTTC.

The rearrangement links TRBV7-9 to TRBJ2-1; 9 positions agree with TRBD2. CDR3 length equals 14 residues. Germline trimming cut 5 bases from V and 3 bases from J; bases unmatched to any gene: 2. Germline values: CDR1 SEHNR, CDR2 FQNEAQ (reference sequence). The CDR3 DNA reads TGTGCCAGCAGCCGCGGGGGGGACTACAATGAGCAGTTCTTC. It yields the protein CASSRGGDYNEQFF.

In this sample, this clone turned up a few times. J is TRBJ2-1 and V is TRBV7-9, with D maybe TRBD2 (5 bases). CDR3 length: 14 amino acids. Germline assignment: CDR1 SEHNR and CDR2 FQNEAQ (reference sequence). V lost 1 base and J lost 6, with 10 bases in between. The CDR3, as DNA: TGTGCCAGCAGCTTAGGCGGGCAGTTCAATGAGCAGTTCTTC. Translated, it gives CASSLGGQFNEQFF.

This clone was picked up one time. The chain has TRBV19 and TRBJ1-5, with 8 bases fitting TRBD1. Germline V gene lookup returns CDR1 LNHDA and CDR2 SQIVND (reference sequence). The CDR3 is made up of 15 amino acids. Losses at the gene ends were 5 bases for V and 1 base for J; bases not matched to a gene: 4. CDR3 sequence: CASSPRQGSNQPQHF. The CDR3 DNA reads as TGTGCCAGTAGTCCCAGACAGGGGAGCAATCAGCCCCAGCATTTT.

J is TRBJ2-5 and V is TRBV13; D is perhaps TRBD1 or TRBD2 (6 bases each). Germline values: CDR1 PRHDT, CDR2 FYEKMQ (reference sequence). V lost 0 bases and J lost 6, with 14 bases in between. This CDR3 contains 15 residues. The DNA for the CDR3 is TGTGCCAGCAGCTTAGGGGACGGGGGCACCAAGACCCAGTACTTC. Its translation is CASSLGDGGTKTQYF.

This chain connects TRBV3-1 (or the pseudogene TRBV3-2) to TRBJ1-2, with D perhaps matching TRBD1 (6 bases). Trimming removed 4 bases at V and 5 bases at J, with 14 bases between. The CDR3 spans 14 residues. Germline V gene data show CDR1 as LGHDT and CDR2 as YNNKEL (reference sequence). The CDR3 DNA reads TGTGCCAGCAGCCTCAGGACAGCCGAATATGGCTACACCTTC. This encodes CASSLRTAEYGYTF.

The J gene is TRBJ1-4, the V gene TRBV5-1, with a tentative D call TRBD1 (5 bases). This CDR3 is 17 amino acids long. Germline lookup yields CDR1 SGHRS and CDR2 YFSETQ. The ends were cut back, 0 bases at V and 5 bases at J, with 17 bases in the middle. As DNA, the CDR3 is TGCGCCAGCAGCTTGGCCACCGGGGGAGGGACGAATGAAAAACTGTTTTTT. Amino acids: CASSLATGGGTNEKLFF.

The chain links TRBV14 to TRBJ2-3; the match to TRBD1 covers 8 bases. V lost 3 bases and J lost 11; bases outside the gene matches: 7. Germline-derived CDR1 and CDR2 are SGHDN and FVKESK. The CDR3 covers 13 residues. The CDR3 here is CASSQTRTGRQYF. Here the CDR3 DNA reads TGTGCCAGCAGCCAGACTAGGACAGGGAGGCAGTATTTT.

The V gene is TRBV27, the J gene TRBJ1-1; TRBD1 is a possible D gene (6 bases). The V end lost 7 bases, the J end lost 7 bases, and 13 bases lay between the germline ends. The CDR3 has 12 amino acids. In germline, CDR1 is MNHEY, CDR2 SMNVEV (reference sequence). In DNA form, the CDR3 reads TGTGCCAGCAAGGGGGGGGGAGGTGAAGCTTTCTTT. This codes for CASKGGGGEAFF.

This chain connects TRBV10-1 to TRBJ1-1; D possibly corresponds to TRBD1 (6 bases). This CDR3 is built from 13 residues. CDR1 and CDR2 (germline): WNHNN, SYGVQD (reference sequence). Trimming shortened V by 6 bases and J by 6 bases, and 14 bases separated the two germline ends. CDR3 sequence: CASSEEGVAEAFF. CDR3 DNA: TGCGCCAGCAGCGAGGAGGGGGTGGCTGAAGCTTTCTTT.

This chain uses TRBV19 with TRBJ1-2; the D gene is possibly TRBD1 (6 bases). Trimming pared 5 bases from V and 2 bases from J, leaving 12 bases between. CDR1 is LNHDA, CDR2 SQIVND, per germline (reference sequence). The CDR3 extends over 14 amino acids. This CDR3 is CASSLGDRNYGYTF. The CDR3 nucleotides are TGTGCCAGTAGTCTTGGTGACAGGAACTATGGCTACACCTTC.

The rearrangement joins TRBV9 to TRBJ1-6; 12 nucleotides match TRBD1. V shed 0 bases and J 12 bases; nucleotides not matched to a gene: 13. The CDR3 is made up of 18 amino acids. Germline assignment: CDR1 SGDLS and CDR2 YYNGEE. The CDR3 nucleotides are TGTGCCAGCAGCGTAGGGCAAATGGGACAGGGGGCCCGGGGACCCCTCCACTTT. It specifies CASSVGQMGQGARGPLHF.

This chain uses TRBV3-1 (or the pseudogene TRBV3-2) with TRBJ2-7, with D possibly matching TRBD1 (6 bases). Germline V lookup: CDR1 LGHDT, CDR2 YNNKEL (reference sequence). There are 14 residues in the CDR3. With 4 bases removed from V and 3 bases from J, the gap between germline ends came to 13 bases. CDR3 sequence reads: CASSRESRGYEQYF. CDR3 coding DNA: TGTGCCAGCAGCCGGGAGTCCAGGGGCTACGAGCAGTACTTC.

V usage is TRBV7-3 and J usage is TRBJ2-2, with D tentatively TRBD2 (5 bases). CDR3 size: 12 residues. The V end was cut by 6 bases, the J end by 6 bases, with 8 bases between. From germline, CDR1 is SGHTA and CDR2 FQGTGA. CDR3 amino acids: CASSPDSGELFF. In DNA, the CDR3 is TGTGCCAGCAGTCCGGACTCCGGGGAGCTGTTTTTT.

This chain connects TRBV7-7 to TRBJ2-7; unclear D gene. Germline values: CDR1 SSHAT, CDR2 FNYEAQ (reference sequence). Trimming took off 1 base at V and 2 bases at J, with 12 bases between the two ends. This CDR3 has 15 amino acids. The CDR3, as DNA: TGTGCCAGCAGCTTAGAGGTGGGTCCGACCTACGAGCAGTACTTC. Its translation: CASSLEVGPTYEQYF.

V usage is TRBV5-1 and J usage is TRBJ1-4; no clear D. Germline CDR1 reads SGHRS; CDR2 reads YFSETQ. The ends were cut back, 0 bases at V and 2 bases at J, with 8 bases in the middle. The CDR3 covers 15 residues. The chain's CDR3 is CASSLGTGTNEKLFF. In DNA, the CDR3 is TGCGCCAGCAGCTTGGGGACGGGTACTAATGAAAAACTGTTTTTT.

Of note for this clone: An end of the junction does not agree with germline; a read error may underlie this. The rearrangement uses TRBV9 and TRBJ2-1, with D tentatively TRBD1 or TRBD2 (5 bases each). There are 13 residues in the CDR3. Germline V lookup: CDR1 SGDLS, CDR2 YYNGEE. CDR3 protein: CASSAGTYNERFF. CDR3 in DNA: TGTGCCAGCAGCGCTGGGACCTACAATGAGCGGTTCTTC. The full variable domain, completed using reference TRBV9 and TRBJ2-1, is DSGVTQTPKHLITATGQRVTLRCSPRSGDLSVYWYQQSLDQGLQFLIQYYNGEERAKGNILERFSAQQFPDLHSELNLSSLELGDSALYFCASSAGTYNERFFGPGTRLTVL.

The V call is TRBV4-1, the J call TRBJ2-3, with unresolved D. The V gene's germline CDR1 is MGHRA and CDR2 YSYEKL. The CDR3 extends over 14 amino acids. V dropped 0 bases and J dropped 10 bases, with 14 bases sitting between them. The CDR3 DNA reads TGCGCCAGCAGCCAAGATCTATCCGTCCTGGCGCAGTATTTT. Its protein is CASSQDLSVLAQYF.

In nucleotides, the CDR3 is TGTGCCAGCAGCGTAGGCGGGGGGGCGTTCGAGCAGTACTTC. It is translated as CASSVGGGAFEQYF. The chain uses TRBV9 and TRBJ2-7, with 9 bases lining up with TRBD2. Germline CDR1 and CDR2: SGDLS and YYNGEE. Unmatched junction bases numbered 4, after V lost 0 bases and J lost 6 bases. The CDR3 extends over 14 amino acids. The complete variable domain, with remaining parts taken from reference TRBV9 and TRBJ2-7, reads DSGVTQTPKHLITATGQRVTLRCSPRSGDLSVYWYQQSLDQGLQFLIQYYNGEERAKGNILERFSAQQFPDLHSELNLSSLELGDSALYFCASSVGGGAFEQYFGPGTRLTVT.

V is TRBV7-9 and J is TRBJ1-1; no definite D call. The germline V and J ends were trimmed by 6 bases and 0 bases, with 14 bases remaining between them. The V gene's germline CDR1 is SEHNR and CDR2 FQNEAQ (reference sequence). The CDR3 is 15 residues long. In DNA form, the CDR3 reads TGTGCCAGCAGTTCACGTTCGGGCATGAACACTGAAGCTTTCTTT. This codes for CASSSRSGMNTEAFF.

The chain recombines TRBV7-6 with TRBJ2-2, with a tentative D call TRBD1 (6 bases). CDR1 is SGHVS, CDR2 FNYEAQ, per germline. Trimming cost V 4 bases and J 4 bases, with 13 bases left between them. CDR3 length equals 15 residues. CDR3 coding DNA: TGTGCCAGCAGCTCTGTACAGGGTGGCACCGGGGAGCTGTTTTTT. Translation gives CASSSVQGGTGELFF.

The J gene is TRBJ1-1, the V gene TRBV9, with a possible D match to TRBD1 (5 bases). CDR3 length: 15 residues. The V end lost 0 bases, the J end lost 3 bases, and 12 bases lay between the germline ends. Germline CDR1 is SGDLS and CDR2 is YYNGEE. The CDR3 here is CASSVEGSGYTEAFF. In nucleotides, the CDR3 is TGTGCCAGCAGCGTAGAGGGGTCTGGATACACTGAAGCTTTCTTT.

The CDR3 DNA follows: TGCGCCAGCAGCTTGGACGCGCAGGGGGGGAGTTCACCCCTCCACTTT. Amino acid sequence: CASSLDAQGGSSPLHF. The gene calls are TRBV5-1 and TRBJ1-6; TRBD1 agrees at 7 bases. Germline V CDR1 and CDR2: SGHRS, YFSETQ. Germline trimming cut 0 bases from V and 9 bases from J; bases unmatched to any gene: 9. The CDR3 totals 16 residues. The full variable domain, rest sourced from reference TRBV5-1 and TRBJ1-6, is KAGVTQTPRYLIKTRGQQVTLSCSPISGHRSVSWYQQTPGQGLQFLFEYFSETQRNKGNFPGRFSGRQFSNSRSEMNVSTLELGDSALYLCASSLDAQGGSSPLHFGNGTRLTVT.

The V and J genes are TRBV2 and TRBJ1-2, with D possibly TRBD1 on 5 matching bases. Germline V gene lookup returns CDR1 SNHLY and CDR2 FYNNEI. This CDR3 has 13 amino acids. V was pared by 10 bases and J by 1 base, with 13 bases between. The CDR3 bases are TGTGCCATCCGGGACGATCTTAACTATGGCTACACCTTC. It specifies CAIRDDLNYGYTF.